The clone carrying this T cell receptor beta chain was seen a handful of times. Treatment reported: oral pan-JAK inhibitor, 5-10 mg twice daily. Trimming cost V 4 bases and J 11 bases, with 11 bases left between them. The CDR3 extends over 10 amino acids. CDR1 and CDR2 from the germline V gene are SQVTM and ANQGSEA. These data originate in a study of CD8+ T cells in alopecia areata. Following extraction, RNA underwent reverse transcription to cDNA, which served as the sequencing template. Generated by immunoSEQ multiplex PCR, the TCRdb table keeps only in-frame clones and is missing some. Of about 120,000 clones in the sample, 50% to 55% were seen once.

The genes are TRBV29-1 and TRBJ1-1; D might be TRBD1 (6 bases). This TCR was sampled from a human donor with alopecia areata. The sequences come from CD4+ T cells sorted from blood, collected at week 4, from a patient treated with tofacitinib. The CDR3 coding sequence is TGCAGCGTTGGGGGGCTCGGGGCTTTCTTT. Translation gives CSVGGLGAFF.